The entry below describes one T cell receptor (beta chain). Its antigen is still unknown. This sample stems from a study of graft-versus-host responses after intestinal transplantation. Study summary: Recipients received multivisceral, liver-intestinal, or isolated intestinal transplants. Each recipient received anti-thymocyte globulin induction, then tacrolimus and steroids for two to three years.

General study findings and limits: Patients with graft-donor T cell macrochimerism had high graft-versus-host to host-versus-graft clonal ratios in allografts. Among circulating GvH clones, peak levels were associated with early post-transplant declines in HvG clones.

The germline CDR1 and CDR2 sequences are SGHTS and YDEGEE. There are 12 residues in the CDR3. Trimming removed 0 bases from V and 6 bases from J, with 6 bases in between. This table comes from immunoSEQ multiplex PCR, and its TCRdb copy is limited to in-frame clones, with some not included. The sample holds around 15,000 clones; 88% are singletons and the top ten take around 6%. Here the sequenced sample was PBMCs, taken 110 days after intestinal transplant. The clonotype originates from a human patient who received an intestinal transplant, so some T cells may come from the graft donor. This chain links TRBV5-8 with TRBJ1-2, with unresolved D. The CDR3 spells CASSLVGDGYTF. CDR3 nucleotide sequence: TGTGCCAGCAGCTTGGTCGGCGATGGCTACACCTTC. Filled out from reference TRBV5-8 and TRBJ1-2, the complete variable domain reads EAGVTQSPTHLIKTRGQQATLRCSPISGHTSVYWYQQALGLGLQFLLWYDEGEERNRGNFPPRFSGRQFPNYSSELNVNALELEDSALYLCASSLVGDGYTFGSGTRLTVV.